This TCR beta chain was identified during a study of cytomegalovirus exposure and HLA in healthy donors. Study-wide context: Approximately 180 million T cells yielded approximately 100 million unique TCR beta sequences, as an earlier analysis found.

The PCR made use of 60 Vbeta and 13 Jbeta primers. The method was immunoSEQ multiplex PCR; TCRdb's version includes in-frame clones alone and lacks a portion of them. The sample yields over 120,000 clones, 82% seen once. CDR3 length: 16 amino acids. V dropped 2 bases and J dropped 5 bases, with 13 bases sitting between them. In germline, CDR1 is MDHEN, CDR2 SYDVKM. Study outcomes and limitations: In an earlier analysis, most TCR beta V segments were productive about 87% or about 30% of the time.

A word on this clone: The antigen remains unidentified.

The gene calls are TRBV28 and TRBJ1-6; weak D call: TRBD1 (5 bases). This sequence originates from a man aged 25-40 years in good health and CMV-seropositive. The sample was PBMCs. This CDR3 is CASSLGGVKNNSPLHF. CDR3 bases: TGTGCCAGCAGTTTAGGGGGGGTAAAAAATAATTCACCCCTCCACTTT. Supplemented by reference TRBV28 and TRBJ1-6, the full variable domain reads DVKVTQSSRYLVKRTGEKVFLECVQDMDHENMFWYRQDPGLGLRLIYFSYDVKMKEKGDIPEGYSVSREKKERFSLILESASTNQTSMYLCASSLGGVKNNSPLHFGNGTRLTVT.